This T cell receptor beta chain was documented in a study of blood T cell repertoires in COVID-19. Study-wide context: COVID-19 samples from acute and convalescent phases originated in the United States, Italy and Spain. In each case, the material was cDNA or gDNA derived from T cells, B-cell-depleted T cells, or PBMCs.

The method was immunoSEQ multiplex PCR; TCRdb's version includes in-frame clones alone and lacks a portion of them. The table shows almost 250,000 clones, with approximately 86% occurring only once. CDR3 length: 18 amino acids. Germline lookup yields CDR1 SGHDT and CDR2 YYEEEE. Remarks on this clone: A junction end diverges from the germline sequence, so it may reflect a read error.

The origin of this receptor is a woman aged 60-75 years who had recovered from COVID-19. The chain employs TRBV5-6 and TRBJ1-1; 9 bases line up with TRBD1. Source material: peripheral blood. Written as DNA, the CDR3 is TGTGCCAGCGGCTTCGTGGGGGGGACAGGGCTCCCCTACACTGAAGCTTTCTTT. Translating gives CASGFVGGTGLPYTEAFF.